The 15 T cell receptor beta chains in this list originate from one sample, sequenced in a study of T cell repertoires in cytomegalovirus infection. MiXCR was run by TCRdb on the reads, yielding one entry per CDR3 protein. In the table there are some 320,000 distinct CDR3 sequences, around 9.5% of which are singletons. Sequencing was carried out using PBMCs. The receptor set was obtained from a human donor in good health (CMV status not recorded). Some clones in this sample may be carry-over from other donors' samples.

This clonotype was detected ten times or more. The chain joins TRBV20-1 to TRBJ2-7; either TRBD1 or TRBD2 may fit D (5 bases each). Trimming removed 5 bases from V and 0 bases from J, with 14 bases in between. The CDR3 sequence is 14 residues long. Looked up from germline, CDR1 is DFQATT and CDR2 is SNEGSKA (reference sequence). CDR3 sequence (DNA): TGCAGTGCTTTGGGACCCCTAAGCTCCTACGAGCAGTACTTC. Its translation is CSALGPLSSYEQYF.

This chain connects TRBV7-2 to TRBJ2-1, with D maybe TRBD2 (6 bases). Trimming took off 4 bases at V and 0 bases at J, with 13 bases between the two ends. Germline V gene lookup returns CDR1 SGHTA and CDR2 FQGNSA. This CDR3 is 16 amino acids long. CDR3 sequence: CASSSLAQSSYNEQFF. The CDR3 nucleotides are TGTGCCAGCAGCTCGCTAGCGCAGAGCTCCTACAATGAGCAGTTCTTC.

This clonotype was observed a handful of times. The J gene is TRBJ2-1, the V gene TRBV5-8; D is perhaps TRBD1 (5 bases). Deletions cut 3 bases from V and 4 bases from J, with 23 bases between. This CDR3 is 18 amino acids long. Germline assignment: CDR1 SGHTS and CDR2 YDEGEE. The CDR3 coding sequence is TGTGCCAGCAGCTCGCCCGACAGTAGAACCATGGGGTACAATGAGCAGTTCTTC. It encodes CASSSPDSRTMGYNEQFF. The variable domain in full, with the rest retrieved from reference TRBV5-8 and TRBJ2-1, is EAGVTQSPTHLIKTRGQQATLRCSPISGHTSVYWYQQALGLGLQFLLWYDEGEERNRGNFPPRFSGRQFPNYSSELNVNALELEDSALYLCASSSPDSRTMGYNEQFFGPGTRLTVL.

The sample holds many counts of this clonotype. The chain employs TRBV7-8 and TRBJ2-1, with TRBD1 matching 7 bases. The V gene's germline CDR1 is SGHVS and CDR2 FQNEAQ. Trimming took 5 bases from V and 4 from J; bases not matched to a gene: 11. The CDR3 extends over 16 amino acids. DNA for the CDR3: TGTGCCAGCAGCCAAGACAACAGGGGTTCATACAATGAGCAGTTCTTC. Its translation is CASSQDNRGSYNEQFF.

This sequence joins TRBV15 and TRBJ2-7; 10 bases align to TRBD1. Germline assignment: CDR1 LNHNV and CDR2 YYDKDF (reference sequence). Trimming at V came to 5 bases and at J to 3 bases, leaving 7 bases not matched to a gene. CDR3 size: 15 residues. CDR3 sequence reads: CATSDRDRGYYEQYF. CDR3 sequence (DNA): TGTGCCACCAGCGACCGGGACAGGGGATACTACGAGCAGTACTTC.

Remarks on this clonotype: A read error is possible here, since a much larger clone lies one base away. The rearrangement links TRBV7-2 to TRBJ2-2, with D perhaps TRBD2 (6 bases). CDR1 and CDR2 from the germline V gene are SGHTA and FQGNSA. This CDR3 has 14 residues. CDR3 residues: CDSSLVGGPGELFF. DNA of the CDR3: TGTGACAGCAGCCTTGTGGGGGGACCCGGGGAGCTGTTTTTT.

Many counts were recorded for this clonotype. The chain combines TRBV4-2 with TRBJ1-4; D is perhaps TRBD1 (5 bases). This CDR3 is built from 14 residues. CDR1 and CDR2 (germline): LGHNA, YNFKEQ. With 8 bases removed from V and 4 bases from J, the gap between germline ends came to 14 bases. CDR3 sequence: CASGTGVHNEKLFF. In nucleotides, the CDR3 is TGTGCCAGCGGGACCGGGGTCCATAATGAAAAACTGTTTTTT.

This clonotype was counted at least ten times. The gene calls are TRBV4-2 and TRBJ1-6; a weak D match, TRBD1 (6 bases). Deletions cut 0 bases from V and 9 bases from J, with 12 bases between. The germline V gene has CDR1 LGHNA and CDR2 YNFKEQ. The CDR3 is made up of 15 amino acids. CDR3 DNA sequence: TGTGCCAGCAGCCAAGATAGGGGGTACAGTTCACCCCTCCACTTT. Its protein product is CASSQDRGYSSPLHF.

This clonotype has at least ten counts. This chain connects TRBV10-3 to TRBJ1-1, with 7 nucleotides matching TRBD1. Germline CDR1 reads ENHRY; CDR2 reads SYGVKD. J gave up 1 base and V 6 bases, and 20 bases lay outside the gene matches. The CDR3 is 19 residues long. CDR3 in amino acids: CAISYRKLEGALRNTEAFF. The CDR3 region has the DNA TGTGCCATCAGCTACAGAAAATTAGAGGGGGCTCTCCGGAACACTGAAGCTTTCTTT.

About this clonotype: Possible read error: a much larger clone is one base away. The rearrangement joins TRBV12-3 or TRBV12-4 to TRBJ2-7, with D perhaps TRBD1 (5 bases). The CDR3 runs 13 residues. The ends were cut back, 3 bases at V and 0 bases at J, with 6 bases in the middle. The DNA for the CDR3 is TGTGCCAGCAGTTTCACAGGCTCCTACGAGCAGTACTTC. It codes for CASSFTGSYEQYF.

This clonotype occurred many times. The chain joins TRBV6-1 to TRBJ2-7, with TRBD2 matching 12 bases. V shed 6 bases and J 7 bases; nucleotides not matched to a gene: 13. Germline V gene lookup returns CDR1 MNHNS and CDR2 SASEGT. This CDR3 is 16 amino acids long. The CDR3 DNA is TGTGCCAGCAGAACTAGCGGGAGGACCCAGGGGAGAGAGCAGTACTTC. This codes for CASRTSGRTQGREQYF.

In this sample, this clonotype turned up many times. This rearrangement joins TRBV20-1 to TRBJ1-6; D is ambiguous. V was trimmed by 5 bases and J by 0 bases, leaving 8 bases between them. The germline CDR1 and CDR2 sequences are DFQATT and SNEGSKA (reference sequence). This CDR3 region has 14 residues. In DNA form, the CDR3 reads TGCAGTGCTCCTAGGGTCTCCTATAATTCACCCCTCCACTTT. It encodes CSAPRVSYNSPLHF.

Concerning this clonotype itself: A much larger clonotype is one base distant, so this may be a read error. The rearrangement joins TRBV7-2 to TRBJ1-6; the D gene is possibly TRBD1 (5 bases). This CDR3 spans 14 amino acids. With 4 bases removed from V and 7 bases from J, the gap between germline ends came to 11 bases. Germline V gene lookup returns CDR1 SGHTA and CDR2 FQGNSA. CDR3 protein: CASSSIGDNSPLHF. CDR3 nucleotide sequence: TGTGCCAGCAGCTCTATAGGGGACAATTCACCCCTCCACTTT.

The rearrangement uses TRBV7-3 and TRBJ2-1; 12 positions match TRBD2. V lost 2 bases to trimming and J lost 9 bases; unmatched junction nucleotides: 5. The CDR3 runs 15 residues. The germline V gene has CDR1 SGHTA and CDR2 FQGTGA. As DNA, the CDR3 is TGTGCCAGCAGCTTAGGACTAGCGGGATTGAGTGAGCAGTTCTTC. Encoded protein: CASSLGLAGLSEQFF. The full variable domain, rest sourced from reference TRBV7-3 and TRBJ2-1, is GAGVSQTPSNKVTEKGKYVELRCDPISGHTALYWYRQSLGQGPEFLIYFQGTGAADDSGLPNDRFFAVRPEGSVSTLKIQRTERGDSAVYLCASSLGLAGLSEQFFGPGTRLTVL.

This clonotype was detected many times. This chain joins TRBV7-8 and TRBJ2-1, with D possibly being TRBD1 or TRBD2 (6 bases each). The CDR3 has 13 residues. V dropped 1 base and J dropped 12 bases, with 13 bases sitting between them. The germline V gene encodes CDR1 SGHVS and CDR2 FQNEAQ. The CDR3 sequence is CASSLGGDTPQFF. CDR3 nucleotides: TGTGCCAGCAGCTTAGGGGGGGACACACCGCAGTTCTTC.